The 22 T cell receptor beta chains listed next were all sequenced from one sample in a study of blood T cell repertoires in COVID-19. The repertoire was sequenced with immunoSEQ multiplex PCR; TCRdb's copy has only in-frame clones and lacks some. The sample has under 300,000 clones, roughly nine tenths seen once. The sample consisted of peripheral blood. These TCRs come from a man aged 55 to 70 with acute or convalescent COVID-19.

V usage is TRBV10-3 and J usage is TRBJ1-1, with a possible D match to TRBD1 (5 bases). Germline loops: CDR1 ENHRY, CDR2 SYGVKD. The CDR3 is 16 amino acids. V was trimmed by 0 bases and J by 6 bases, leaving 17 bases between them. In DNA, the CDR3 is TGTGCCATCAGTGAGTCAGGGAGGGCTGAGGGGTCTGAAGCTTTCTTT. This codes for CAISESGRAEGSEAFF.

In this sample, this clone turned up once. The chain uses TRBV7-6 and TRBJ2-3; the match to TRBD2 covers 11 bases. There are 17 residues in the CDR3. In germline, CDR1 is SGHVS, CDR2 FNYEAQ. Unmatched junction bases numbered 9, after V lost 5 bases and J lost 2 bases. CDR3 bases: TGTGCCAGCAGCAAAGGGGGACTAGCGGAATTCACAGATACGCAGTATTTT. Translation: CASSKGGLAEFTDTQYF.

CDR3 DNA: TGTGCCAGCAGTTACTGGACAGCCTACGAGCAGTACTTC. Protein sequence: CASSYWTAYEQYF. The rearrangement links TRBV6-2 or TRBV6-3 to TRBJ2-7; tentatively, D is TRBD1 (6 bases). V dropped 1 base and J dropped 2 bases, with 6 bases sitting between them. The germline V gene has CDR1 MNHEY and CDR2 SVGEGT. This CDR3 has 13 residues.

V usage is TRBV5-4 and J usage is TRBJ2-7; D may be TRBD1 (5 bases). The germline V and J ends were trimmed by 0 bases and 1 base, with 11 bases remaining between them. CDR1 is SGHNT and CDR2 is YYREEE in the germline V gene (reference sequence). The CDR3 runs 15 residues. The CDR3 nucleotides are TGTGCCAGCAGCTTGGACAGGCTCCCGTCCTACGAGCAGTACTTC. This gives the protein CASSLDRLPSYEQYF.

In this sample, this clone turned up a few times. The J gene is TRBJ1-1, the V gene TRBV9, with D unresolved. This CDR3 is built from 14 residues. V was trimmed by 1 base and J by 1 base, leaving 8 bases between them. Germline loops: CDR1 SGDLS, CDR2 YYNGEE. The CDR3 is CASSVTGQNTEAFF. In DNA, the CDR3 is TGTGCCAGCAGCGTAACTGGGCAGAACACTGAAGCTTTCTTT.

CDR3 DNA sequence: TGTGCCAGCAGTTTTTGGGGACTAGCGGGAAACTACGAGCAGTACTTC. Its protein is CASSFWGLAGNYEQYF. The genes are TRBV28 and TRBJ2-7; 13 bases line up with TRBD2. The CDR3 length is 16 residues. V shed 3 bases, J shed 3 bases, and the junction held 5 bases outside the gene matches. Germline V lookup: CDR1 MDHEN, CDR2 SYDVKM.

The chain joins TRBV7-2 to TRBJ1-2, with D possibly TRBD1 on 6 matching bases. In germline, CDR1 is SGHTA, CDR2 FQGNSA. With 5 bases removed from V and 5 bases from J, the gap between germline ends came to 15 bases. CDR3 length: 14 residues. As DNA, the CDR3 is TGTGCCAGCAGCCTAGACAGGTCAGCGTATGGCTACACCTTC. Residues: CASSLDRSAYGYTF.

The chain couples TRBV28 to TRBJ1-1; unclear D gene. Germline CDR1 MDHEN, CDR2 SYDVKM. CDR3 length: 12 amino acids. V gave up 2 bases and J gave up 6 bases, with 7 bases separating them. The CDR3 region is CASSLVGAEAFF. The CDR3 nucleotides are TGTGCCAGCAGTTTAGTCGGGGCTGAAGCTTTCTTT.

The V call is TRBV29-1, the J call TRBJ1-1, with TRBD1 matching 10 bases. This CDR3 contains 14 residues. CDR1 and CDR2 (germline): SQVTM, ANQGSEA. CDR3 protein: CSGLGDRGSTEAFF. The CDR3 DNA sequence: TGCAGTGGCTTGGGGGACAGGGGATCCACTGAAGCTTTCTTT.

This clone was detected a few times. CDR3 sequence: CASSPMAGGNTEAFF. CDR3 sequence (DNA): TGCGCCAGCAGCCCGATGGCCGGGGGGAACACTGAAGCTTTCTTT. The chain recombines TRBV5-1 with TRBJ1-1; maybe TRBD1 (5 bases). Trimming left V 4 bases short and J 1 base short, with 14 bases between. Germline loops: CDR1 SGHRS, CDR2 YFSETQ. This CDR3 is 15 amino acids long.

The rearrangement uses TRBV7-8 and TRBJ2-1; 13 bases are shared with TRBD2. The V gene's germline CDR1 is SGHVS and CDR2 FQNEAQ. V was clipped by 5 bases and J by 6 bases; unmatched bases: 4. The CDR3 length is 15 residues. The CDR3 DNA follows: TGTGCCAGCAGCCGGGGACTAGCGGGATCCAATGAGCAGTTCTTC. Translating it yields CASSRGLAGSNEQFF.

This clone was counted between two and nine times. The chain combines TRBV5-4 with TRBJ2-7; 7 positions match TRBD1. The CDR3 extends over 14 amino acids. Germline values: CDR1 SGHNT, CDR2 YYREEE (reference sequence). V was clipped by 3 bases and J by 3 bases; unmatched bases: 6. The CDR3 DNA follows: TGTGCCAGCAGCTATGGACAGGACCTCTACGAGCAGTACTTC. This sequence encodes CASSYGQDLYEQYF.

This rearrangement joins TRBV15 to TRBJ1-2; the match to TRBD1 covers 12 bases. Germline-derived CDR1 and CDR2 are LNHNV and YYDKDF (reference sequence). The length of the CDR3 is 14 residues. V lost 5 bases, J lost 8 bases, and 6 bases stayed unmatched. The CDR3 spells CATSGGQGARGYTF. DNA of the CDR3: TGTGCCACCAGCGGGGGACAGGGGGCACGGGGCTACACCTTC.

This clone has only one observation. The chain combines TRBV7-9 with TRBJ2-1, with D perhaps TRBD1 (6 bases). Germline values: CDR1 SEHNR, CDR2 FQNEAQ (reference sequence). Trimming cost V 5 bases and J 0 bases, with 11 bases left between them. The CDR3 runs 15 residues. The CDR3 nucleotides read TGTGCCAGCAGCGCCCAGGACAGCTCCTACAATGAGCAGTTCTTC. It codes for CASSAQDSSYNEQFF.

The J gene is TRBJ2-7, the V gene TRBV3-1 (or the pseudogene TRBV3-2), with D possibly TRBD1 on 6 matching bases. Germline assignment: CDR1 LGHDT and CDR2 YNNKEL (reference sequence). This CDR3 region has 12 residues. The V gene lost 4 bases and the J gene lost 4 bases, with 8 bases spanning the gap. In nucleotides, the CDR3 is TGTGCCAGCAGCCGACAGGAGTACGAGCAGTACTTC. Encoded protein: CASSRQEYEQYF.

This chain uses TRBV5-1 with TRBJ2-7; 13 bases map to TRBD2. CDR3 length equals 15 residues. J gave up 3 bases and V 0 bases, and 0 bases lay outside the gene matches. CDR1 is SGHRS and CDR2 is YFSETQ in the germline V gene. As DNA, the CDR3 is TGCGCCAGCAGCTTGGGACTAGCGGGAGGCTACGAGCAGTACTTC. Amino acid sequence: CASSLGLAGGYEQYF.

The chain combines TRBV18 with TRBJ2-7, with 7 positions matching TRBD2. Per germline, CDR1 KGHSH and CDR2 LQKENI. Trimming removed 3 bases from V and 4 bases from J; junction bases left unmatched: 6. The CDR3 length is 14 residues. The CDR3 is CASSPGGRGYEQYF. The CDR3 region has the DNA TGTGCCAGCTCACCCGGCGGGAGAGGGTACGAGCAGTACTTC.

DNA of the CDR3: TGTGCCAGCAGCGATCAGGGGGCGGACACTGAAGCTTTCTTT. Translation: CASSDQGADTEAFF. The V call is TRBV2, the J call TRBJ1-1, with 8 bases aligning to TRBD1. This CDR3 has 14 residues. The germline CDR1 and CDR2 sequences are SNHLY and FYNNEI. The V gene end was trimmed by 6 bases and the J gene end by 3 bases; junction bases not matched to a gene: 6.

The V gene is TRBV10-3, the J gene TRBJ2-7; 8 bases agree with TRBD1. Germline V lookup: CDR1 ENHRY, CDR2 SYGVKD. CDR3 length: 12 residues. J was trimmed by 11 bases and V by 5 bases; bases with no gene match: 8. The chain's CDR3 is CAISRDRLSEYF. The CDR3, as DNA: TGTGCCATCAGTCGGGACAGGTTGAGCGAGTACTTC.

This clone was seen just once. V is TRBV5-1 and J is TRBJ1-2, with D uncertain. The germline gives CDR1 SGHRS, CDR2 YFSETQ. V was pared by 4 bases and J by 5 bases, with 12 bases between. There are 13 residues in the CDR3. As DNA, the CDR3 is TGCGCCAGCAGCACGACACCTACTTATGGCTACACCTTC. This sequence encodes CASSTTPTYGYTF.

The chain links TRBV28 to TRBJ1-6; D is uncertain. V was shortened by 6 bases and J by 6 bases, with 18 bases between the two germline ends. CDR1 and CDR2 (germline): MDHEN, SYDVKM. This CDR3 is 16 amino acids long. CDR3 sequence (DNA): TGTGCCAGCAGCCCCTCTCCCTCAGGCCGTAATTCACCCCTCCACTTT. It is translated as CASSPSPSGRNSPLHF.

The CDR3 spells CASSLFLGTRVSYEQFF. DNA of the CDR3: TGTGCCAGCAGTTTATTTTTGGGGACTAGGGTTTCCTATGAGCAGTTCTTC. The V and J genes are TRBV28 and TRBJ2-1, with 8 bases lining up with TRBD2. V was clipped by 1 base and J by 8 bases; unmatched bases: 13. The CDR3 covers 17 residues. Germline V lookup: CDR1 MDHEN, CDR2 SYDVKM.